The rows below give T cell receptor beta chains drawn from one sample of a study of glioma-infiltrating T cells. TCRdb analysed the multiplex PCR reads with MiXCR anew, one entry per CDR3 protein. The profile covers about 400,000 distinct CDR3 sequences, with 41% appearing a single time and about 12% taken by the ten largest. The specimen sequenced was glioma tissue, nonneoplastic brain tissue, or PBMCs (not recorded which). These TCRs come from a human donor with low-grade glioma or glioblastoma, undergoing nonglioma brain surgery, or in good health (not recorded which). The conserved cysteine and the conserved F or W are not part of the CDR3 here. D genes are given only for firm matches.

V gene	D gene	J gene	CDR3 protein
TRBV4-1	-	TRBJ1-1	ASSQGAGDMNTEAF
TRBV27	-	TRBJ1-1	ASSYAGNTEAF
TRBV7-9	-	TRBJ1-3	ASSYDGSGNTIY
TRBV20-1	-	TRBJ2-3	SASEANTDTQY
TRBV7-2	TRBD1	TRBJ2-7	ASSLATGTYEQY
TRBV7-9	TRBD1	TRBJ2-7	ASSLYRDRTYEQY
TRBV29-1	-	TRBJ2-7	SVRQDYSYEQY
TRBV5-1	-	TRBJ2-5	ASSLAFRTEETQY
TRBV29-1	-	TRBJ1-2	SVEGLKTGYT
TRBV15	-	TRBJ1-5	ATSRGDLNQPQH
TRBV6-6	TRBD1	TRBJ1-1	AGSPRQGVNTEAF
TRBV27	-	TRBJ1-2	ASSLHRGFYGYT
TRBV20-1	-	TRBJ2-1	SASFRFGNEQF
TRBV28	TRBD2	TRBJ2-3	ASRLAGGVGNTDTQY
TRBV28	-	TRBJ2-7	ASSYMFSSYEQY
TRBV7-9	TRBD2	TRBJ2-1	ASSPRGGGRFYEQF
TRBV2	TRBD1	TRBJ2-4	ASAGQELAKNIQY
TRBV2	-	TRBJ1-2	ASREAGMYGYT